The sequence of this T cell receptor beta chain was determined in a study of T-cell reconstitution after alpha-beta-depleted transplantation in children. The CDR3 sequence is 13 residues long. The V and J ends lost 10 bases and 8 bases, in that order; junction bases with no gene match: 12. The germline V gene has CDR1 MDHEN and CDR2 SYDVKM. Turning to this clonotype: Lacking the conserved final phenylalanine or tryptophan, this CDR3 likely reflects a read error.

As it was prepared, the TCRbeta library received unique molecular identifiers. One entry per CDR3 protein results from TCRdb running MiXCR on the PCR reads. The sample lists 600,000 to 700,000 distinct CDR3 sequences, around 17% occurring once. This TCR was recovered from a human donor who donated a stem cell graft to a child with acute myeloid leukemia. Sequences were derived from PBMCs from the stem cell graft donor, sampled from the stem cell graft. The V gene is TRBV28, the J gene TRBJ2-3; TRBD2 aligns across 7 bases. The CDR3 is CATLAVRAGTQYC. The DNA of the CDR3 is TGTGCCACCCTAGCGGTCCGAGCAGGTACGCAGTATTGT.